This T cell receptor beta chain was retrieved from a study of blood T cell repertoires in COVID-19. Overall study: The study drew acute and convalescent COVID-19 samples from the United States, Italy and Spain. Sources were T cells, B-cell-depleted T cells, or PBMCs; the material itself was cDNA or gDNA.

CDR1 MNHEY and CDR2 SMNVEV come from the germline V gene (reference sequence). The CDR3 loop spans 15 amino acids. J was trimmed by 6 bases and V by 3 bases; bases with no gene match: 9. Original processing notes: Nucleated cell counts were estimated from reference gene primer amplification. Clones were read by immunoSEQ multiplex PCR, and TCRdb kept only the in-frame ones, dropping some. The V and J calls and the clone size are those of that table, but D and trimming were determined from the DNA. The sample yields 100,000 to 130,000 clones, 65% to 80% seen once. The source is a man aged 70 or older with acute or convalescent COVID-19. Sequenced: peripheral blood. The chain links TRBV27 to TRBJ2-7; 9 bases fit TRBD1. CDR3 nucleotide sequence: TGTGCCAGCAGTTTCTCGACAGGGGGAAATGGCGAGCAGTACTTC. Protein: CASSFSTGGNGEQYF.